The T cell receptor (beta chain) described here comes from a study of vaccination effects on CD4 cells after COVID-19. V shed 11 bases and J shed 2 bases, with 14 bases lying between them. CDR1 KGHSH and CDR2 LQKENI come from the germline V gene. The CDR3 is 13 amino acids. Antigen-specific CD4+ T cells were expanded (with viral peptide pools) by the ViraFEST assay ahead of sequencing. When around nine days of culture had elapsed, CD4+ T cells were isolated. Participants each got two BNT162b2 or mRNA-1273 vaccine doses. Assay: immunoSEQ multiplex PCR; the TCRdb copy retains only in-frame clones and omits some. The sample includes approximately 70,000 clones, under 80% of them seen just once. Comments on this clone: Antigen: not known.

J is TRBJ2-3 and V is TRBV18; D may be TRBD1 (6 bases). The source is a human donor who received a COVID-19 vaccine. The material was CD4+ T cells from PBMCs cultured with HCoV-OC43 spike peptides, obtained after COVID-19 vaccination. Subset described: HCoV-OC43 spike overlapping peptide pool stimulation. CDR3 DNA: TGTGCCGGGGCACAGGGTCTCACAGATACGCAGTATTTT. Translating gives CAGAQGLTDTQYF.